This is a list of T cell receptor beta chains from one sample in a study of blood T cell repertoires in COVID-19. Generated by immunoSEQ multiplex PCR, the TCRdb table keeps only in-frame clones and is missing some. The table records approximately 220,000 clones, around four fifths of them present only once. The sample was peripheral blood. The receptors were sampled from a woman between 35 and 50 years old with active or convalescent COVID-19. CDR3s include the opening cysteine and the closing phenylalanine or tryptophan. D genes are given only for firm matches. Expanded clones get a size class; other rows say once, few or many, or leave the size out.

V gene,D gene,J gene,clone size,CDR3 DNA,CDR3 protein
TRBV18,NA,TRBJ1-6,NA,TGTGCCAGCTCACCAGAGGGCCCGGGGGCCTATAATTCACCCCTCCACTTT,CASSPEGPGAYNSPLHF
TRBV12-5,TRBD1,TRBJ1-5,NA,TGTGCTAGTGGTTTGGAGGGGGCGCAGAATCAGCCCCAGCATTTT,CASGLEGAQNQPQHF
TRBV6-1,TRBD1,TRBJ1-1,NA,TGTGCCAGCAGAGAAAGTCCGGGACAGGGGGTATATAGTGACACTGAAGCTTTCTTT,CASRESPGQGVYSDTEAFF
TRBV6-5,TRBD2,TRBJ2-5,NA,TGTGCCAGCAGTTTCGCCGGGACTAGCGGGGAGACCCAGTACTTC,CASSFAGTSGETQYF
TRBV19,NA,TRBJ2-1,NA,TGTGCCAGTAGTCTCGACAGGATAAACAATGAGCAGTTCTTC,CASSLDRINNEQFF
TRBV11-2,TRBD1,TRBJ1-4,once,TGTGCCAGCAGCTGGGGACAGGAAAAACTGTTTTTT,CASSWGQEKLFF
TRBV6-4,NA,TRBJ1-2,NA,TGTGCCAGCAATCTACGCGGCTACACCTTC,CASNLRGYTF
TRBV28,TRBD1,TRBJ1-6,NA,TGTGCCAGCAGGGGACAGGGTAACGTCAATAATTCACCCCTCCACTTT,CASRGQGNVNNSPLHF
TRBV5-6,NA,TRBJ2-3,few,TGTGCCAGCAGCCCGGAGTGGGGCATTACCACAGATACGCAGTATTTT,CASSPEWGITTDTQYF
TRBV5-1,TRBD2,TRBJ2-5,NA,TGCGCCAGCAGTCCGAGGAGCGGGGGGGAAGAGACCCAGTACTTC,CASSPRSGGEETQYF
TRBV9,TRBD2,TRBJ2-1,NA,TGTGCCAGCAGCGTAGGGCTAGCGGGGAACAATGAGCAGTTCTTC,CASSVGLAGNNEQFF
TRBV27,TRBD1,TRBJ1-2,NA,TGTGCCAGCAGTTTTCGAGGGACAGGGGGCCTCTATGGCTACACCTTC,CASSFRGTGGLYGYTF
TRBV19,TRBD2,TRBJ2-5,NA,TGTGCCAGTAGCGGGGGGGCCGGGCAAGAGACCCAGTACTTC,CASSGGAGQETQYF
TRBV3-1/TRBV3-2,TRBD2,TRBJ2-1,NA,TGTGCCAGCAGCCAAGTTATACTAGCGGGAGACAATGAGCAGTTCTTC,CASSQVILAGDNEQFF
TRBV24-1,NA,TRBJ1-6,once,TGTGCCACCAGTGACGCGGGGAGGAATTCACCCCTCCACTTT,CATSDAGRNSPLHF
TRBV4-3,TRBD1,TRBJ2-4,NA,TGCGCCAGCAGCCAAGATCCAACAGGGGGCATAGTAGGGGACAAAAACATTCAGTACTTC,CASSQDPTGGIVGDKNIQYF
TRBV18,NA,TRBJ2-3,NA,TGTGCCAGCTCCAACCTCGGGGGTGAGGGCACAGATACGCAGTATTTT,CASSNLGGEGTDTQYF
TRBV27,TRBD1,TRBJ2-7,NA,TGTGCCAGCAGCCTAAGGGCGGGACAGGGGGGCTACGAGCAGTACTTC,CASSLRAGQGGYEQYF
TRBV5-1,TRBD1,TRBJ1-1,NA,TGCGCCAGCAGCCCGGGACAGGGTGAAGCTTTCTTT,CASSPGQGEAFF
TRBV24-1,TRBD1,TRBJ2-5,NA,TGTGCCACCAGTGATTATGGACAGGGCTGGGAGACCCAGTACTTC,CATSDYGQGWETQYF
TRBV28,TRBD1,TRBJ2-1,NA,TGTGCCAGCAGTTCGGGACAGGGCTACAATGAGCAGTTCTTC,CASSSGQGYNEQFF
TRBV19,NA,TRBJ1-2,NA,TGTGCCAGTAGTTGGCAGGGCCAACTCTATGGCTACACCTTC,CASSWQGQLYGYTF
TRBV5-1,NA,TRBJ2-2,once,TGCGCCAGCAGCTTGGACGTCCGGCAGGGGTCCGGGGAGCTGTTTTTT,CASSLDVRQGSGELFF
TRBV2,NA,TRBJ1-1,NA,TGTGCCAGCAGTGAAGGACGCACGTGGAGAGGCGCTGAAGCTTTCTTT,CASSEGRTWRGAEAFF
TRBV28,NA,TRBJ2-7,NA,TGTGCCAGCATAAGTAATCCTGGCAGACCGGGAGAGCAGTACTTC,CASISNPGRPGEQYF
TRBV19,NA,TRBJ1-1,NA,TGTGCCACCCGCGACCGGGACACCGTGAACACTGAAGCTTTCTTT,CATRDRDTVNTEAFF
TRBV5-1,NA,TRBJ1-2,NA,TGCGCCAGCAGCTTGGCCGTGCCGGGATATGGCTACACCTTC,CASSLAVPGYGYTF
TRBV28,TRBD1,TRBJ2-6,NA,TGTGCCAGCAGTCCATGGACAGGGTGGGCCAACGTCCTGACTTTC,CASSPWTGWANVLTF